This entry features one T cell receptor (beta chain) sequence. Generated by immunoSEQ multiplex PCR, the TCRdb table keeps only in-frame clones and is missing some. The sample has hundreds of thousands of clones, just under 95% seen once; the top ten hold around 0.019%. This sample was included in a study of shared T cell receptors in the human thymus. The germline V gene encodes CDR1 LNHNV and CDR2 YYDKDF (reference sequence). V lost 5 bases and J lost 3, with 10 bases in between. The CDR3 consists of 13 residues. This clonotype was obtained from a human donor. V gene TRBV15 combines with J gene TRBJ2-5; tentatively, D is TRBD1 or TRBD2 (5 bases each). Sequencing used thymocytes. CDR3 bases: TGTGCCACCAGCGGGGGTCATAAAGAGACCCAGTACTTC. Translated, it gives CATSGGHKETQYF.